This TCR beta chain was captured in a study of blood T cell repertoires in COVID-19. Whole-study context: The United States, Italy and Spain were the sources of the acute and convalescent COVID-19 samples. PBMCs, B-cell-depleted T cells, or T cells provided the cDNA or gDNA that made up the material.

Libraries were prepared by immunoSEQ multiplex PCR; TCRdb keeps only in-frame clonotypes and omits some of them. The sample lists about 400,000 clones; approximately 88% were seen once. This clonotype was sampled from a man between 40 and 49 years old with acute or convalescent COVID-19. The sequenced material came from peripheral blood.

The CDR3 DNA is TGTGCCAGCAGCCAGACTAATGTCAGCCCGACTTCACCCCTCCACTTT. It specifies CASSQTNVSPTSPLHF. The chain links TRBV11-2 to TRBJ1-6; D not certain. CDR1 SGHAT and CDR2 FQNNGV come from the germline V gene. V lost 5 bases and J 9 bases, leaving 20 bases between the germline ends. The CDR3 is 16 amino acids.